This note documents a single TCR beta chain sequence. Its antigen is still unknown. The CDR3 does not close with the conserved phenylalanine or tryptophan, likely indicating a read error. These data belong to a study of cytomegalovirus exposure and HLA in healthy donors. PCR primers comprised 60 Vbeta and 13 Jbeta primers. Profiling relied on immunoSEQ multiplex PCR, and the TCRdb table lists in-frame clones only, not all of them. This table has 110,000 or so clones, approximately 67% appearing once. Germline values: CDR1 MDHEN, CDR2 SYDVKM. V lost 3 bases and J lost 3, with 18 bases in between. The CDR3 runs 16 residues. Broader study findings: An analysis that was carried out later associated 16,000 or so TCR beta sequences with HLA alleles at 0.05 false discovery rate. Evidence from a later analysis indicated that most CMV-associated TCR beta chains looked HLA-restricted.

The sequence was obtained from a man aged 18 to 30 in good health and CMV-seropositive. Source material: PBMCs. The rearrangement links TRBV28 to TRBJ2-7; perhaps TRBD1 as D (5 bases). The CDR3: CASSFQLTDKSYEQYI. The DNA of the CDR3 is TGTGCCAGCAGTTTCCAATTGACAGACAAGAGCTACGAGCAGTACATC.